This T cell receptor beta chain was found in a study of OX40 agonist ivuxolimab in advanced cancers. About the research overall: Dose-escalation cases comprised hepatocellular carcinoma, melanoma, renal cell or head and neck cancer. Overall study findings and caveats: Averaging showed that CD8+ T cells had more expanded clones than CD4+ did.

Unmatched junction bases numbered 3, after V lost 0 bases and J lost 2 bases. Germline CDR1 is SGHTA and CDR2 is FQGNSA. The CDR3 contains 15 residues. Produced via immunoSEQ multiplex PCR; TCRdb's table is partial and in-frame only. The table has about 37,000 clones, about 90% seen once. Autoimmune disease history or systemic immunosuppression meant exclusion. About this clone itself: As yet, its antigen is unknown.

The chain uses TRBV7-2 and TRBJ1-2, with TRBD1 identical over 7 bases. The TCR was taken from an adult with an advanced solid tumor such as melanoma, head and neck, liver or kidney cancer. This specimen was CD4+ or CD8+ T cells sorted from blood, taken in a trial of the OX40 agonist ivuxolimab. The CDR3, as DNA: TGTGCCAGCAGCTTAGCTGACAGGGAAAACTATGGCTACACCTTC. Translating it yields CASSLADRENYGYTF.